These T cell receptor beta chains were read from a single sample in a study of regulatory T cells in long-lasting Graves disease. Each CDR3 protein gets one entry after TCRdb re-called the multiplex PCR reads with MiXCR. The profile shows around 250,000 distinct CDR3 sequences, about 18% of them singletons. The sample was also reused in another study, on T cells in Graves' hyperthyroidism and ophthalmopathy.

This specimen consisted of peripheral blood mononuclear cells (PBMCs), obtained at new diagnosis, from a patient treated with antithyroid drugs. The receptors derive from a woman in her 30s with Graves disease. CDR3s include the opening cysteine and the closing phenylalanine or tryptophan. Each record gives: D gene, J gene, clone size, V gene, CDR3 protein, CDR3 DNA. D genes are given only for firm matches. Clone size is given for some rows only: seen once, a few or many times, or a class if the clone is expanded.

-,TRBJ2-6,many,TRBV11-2,CASRINSGANVLTF,TGTGCCAGCAGAATCAACTCTGGGGCCAACGTCCTGACTTTC
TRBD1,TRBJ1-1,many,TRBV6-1,CASREGQKNTEAFF,TGTGCCAGCAGGGAGGGACAGAAGAACACTGAAGCTTTCTTT
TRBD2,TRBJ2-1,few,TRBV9,CASSAPGGAYNEQFF,TGTGCCAGCAGCGCCCCGGGGGGGGCCTACAATGAGCAGTTCTTC
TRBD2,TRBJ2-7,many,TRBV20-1,CSASQPNVAGGGYEQYF,TGCAGTGCCTCACAACCTAACGTAGCGGGGGGTGGGTACGAGCAGTACTTC
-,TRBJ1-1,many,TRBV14,CASSQGLVTKNTEAFF,TGTGCCAGCAGCCAAGGACTGGTGACAAAGAACACTGAAGCTTTCTTT
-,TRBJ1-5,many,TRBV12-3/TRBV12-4,CASSLRPAPNQPQHF,TGTGCCAGCAGCCTCCGTCCGGCCCCCAATCAGCCCCAGCATTTT
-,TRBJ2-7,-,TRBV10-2,CASSESASRHEQYF,TGCGCCAGCAGTGAGTCGGCTAGTCGACACGAGCAGTACTTC
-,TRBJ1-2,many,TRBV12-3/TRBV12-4,CASSPRSRGSAYGYTF,TGTGCCAGCAGTCCGCGATCGAGAGGGTCGGCCTATGGCTACACCTTC
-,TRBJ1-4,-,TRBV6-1,CASRDLFQELFF,TGTGCCAGCAGGGATCTATTTCAGGAACTGTTTTTT
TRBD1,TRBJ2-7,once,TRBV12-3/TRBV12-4,CASSLPDRGYTYEQYF,TGTGCCAGCAGTTTACCCGACAGGGGGTACACCTACGAGCAGTACTTC
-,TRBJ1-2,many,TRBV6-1,CASSPTRQGPQTF,TGTGCCAGCAGTCCTACTCGTCAGGGGCCCCAAACCTTC
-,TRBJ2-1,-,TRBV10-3,CAISESLAGALNEQFF,TGTGCCATCAGTGAGTCGTTGGCGGGGGCCCTCAATGAGCAGTTCTTC
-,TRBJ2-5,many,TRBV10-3,CAISVTSTQETQYF,TGTGCCATCAGTGTAACTAGCACGCAAGAGACCCAGTACTTC
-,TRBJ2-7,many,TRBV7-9,CASSFEQGYEQYF,TGTGCCAGCAGCTTCGAACAGGGTTACGAGCAGTACTTC
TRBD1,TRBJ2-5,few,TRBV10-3,CAISEIRTGGETQYF,TGTGCCATCAGTGAGATCCGGACAGGGGGAGAGACCCAGTACTTC
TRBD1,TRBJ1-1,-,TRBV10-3,CAISGQGDMVTEAFF,TGTGCCATCAGTGGGCAGGGGGATATGGTCACTGAAGCTTTCTTT
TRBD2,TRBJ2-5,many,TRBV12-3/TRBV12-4,CASSPHSGGDQETQYF,TGTGCCAGCAGTCCGCATAGCGGGGGGGACCAAGAGACCCAGTACTTC
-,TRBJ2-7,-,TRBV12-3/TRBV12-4,CASSSNHRRPSYEQYF,TGTGCCAGCAGTTCTAACCACAGGCGCCCCTCCTACGAGCAGTACTTC
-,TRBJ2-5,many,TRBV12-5,CASGRDPRGGETQYF,TGTGCTAGTGGTAGGGACCCTAGGGGGGGAGAGACCCAGTACTTC
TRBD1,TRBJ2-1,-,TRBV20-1,CSAREGQGIGNEQFF,TGCAGTGCTAGAGAGGGACAGGGGATAGGCAATGAGCAGTTCTTC
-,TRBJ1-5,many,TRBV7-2,CASSSIRWEGRNQPQHF,TGTGCCAGCAGCTCCATCCGTTGGGAGGGTCGCAATCAGCCCCAGCATTTT
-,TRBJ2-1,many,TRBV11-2,CASSLIGLYNEQFF,TGTGCCAGCAGCTTAATCGGACTCTACAATGAGCAGTTCTTC
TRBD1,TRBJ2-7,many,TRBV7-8,CASSSPRQGATGQYF,TGTGCCAGCAGCTCCCCCCGACAGGGGGCTACGGGGCAGTACTTC
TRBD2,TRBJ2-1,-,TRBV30,CAWSTSGSGYEQFF,TGTGCCTGGAGTACGAGCGGGAGTGGGTATGAGCAGTTCTTC
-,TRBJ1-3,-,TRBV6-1,CASSDSVGISGNTIYF,TGTGCCAGCAGTGACTCGGTGGGGATCTCTGGAAACACCATATATTTT
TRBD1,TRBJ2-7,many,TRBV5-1,CASSSGTLRDRAYEQYF,TGCGCCAGCAGCTCAGGAACGCTCCGGGACAGAGCTTACGAGCAGTACTTC
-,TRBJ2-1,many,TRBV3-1,CASSLWERDEQFF,TGTGCCAGCAGTCTCTGGGAGCGCGATGAGCAGTTCTTC
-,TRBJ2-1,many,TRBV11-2,CASSPMTTMYNEQFF,TGTGCCAGCAGCCCTATGACTACGATGTACAATGAGCAGTTCTTC
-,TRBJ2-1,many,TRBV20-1,CSAGSRGHNEQFF,TGCAGTGCCGGTAGTCGGGGGCACAATGAGCAGTTCTTC
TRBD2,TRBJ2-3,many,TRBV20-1,CSAVSYIAGERDTQYF,TGCAGTGCTGTGAGCTATATAGCGGGGGAACGAGATACGCAGTATTTT
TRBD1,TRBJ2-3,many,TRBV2,CASSEFRDRTDTQYF,TGTGCCAGCAGCGAATTCCGGGACAGGACAGATACGCAGTATTTT
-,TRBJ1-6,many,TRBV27,CASSNQGSYNSPLHF,TGTGCCAGCAGTAACCAAGGGTCCTATAATTCACCCCTCCACTTT
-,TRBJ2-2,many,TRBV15,CATRLSPPWTGELFF,TGTGCCACCAGACTCTCCCCCCCTTGGACCGGGGAGCTGTTTTTT
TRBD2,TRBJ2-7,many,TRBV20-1,CSARGERGTSYEQYF,TGCAGTGCTAGAGGGGAGCGGGGGACCTCCTACGAGCAGTACTTC
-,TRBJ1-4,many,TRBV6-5,CASSWDVRKLFF,TGTGCCAGCAGTTGGGACGTTAGAAAACTGTTTTTT
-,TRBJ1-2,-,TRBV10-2,CASKPLGAGYGYTF,TGCGCCAGCAAACCGCTCGGCGCGGGCTATGGCTACACCTTC
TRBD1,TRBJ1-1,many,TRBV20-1,CSAPPRGRGNTEAFF,TGCAGTGCTCCTCCCAGGGGGCGCGGGAACACTGAAGCTTTCTTT
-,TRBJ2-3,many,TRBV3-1,CASSQDGGRTDTQYF,TGTGCCAGCAGCCAAGATGGGGGCCGCACAGATACGCAGTATTTT
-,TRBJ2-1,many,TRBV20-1,CSARRWDGGSYNEQFF,TGCAGTGCTAGAAGGTGGGACGGGGGCTCCTACAATGAGCAGTTCTTC
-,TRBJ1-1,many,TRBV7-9,CASNHQWGTEAFF,TGTGCCAGCAACCATCAGTGGGGCACTGAAGCTTTCTTT
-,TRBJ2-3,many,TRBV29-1,CSSARLDTDTQYF,TGCAGCTCAGCGCGGTTGGATACAGATACGCAGTATTTT
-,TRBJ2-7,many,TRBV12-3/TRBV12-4,CASSLGGLYEQYF,TGTGCCAGCAGTTTAGGGGGCCTGTACGAGCAGTACTTC
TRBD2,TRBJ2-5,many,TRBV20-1,CSARGAGGVQETQYF,TGCAGTGCTAGAGGTGCGGGGGGGGTACAAGAGACCCAGTACTTC
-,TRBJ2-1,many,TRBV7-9,CASRHGGFNEQFF,TGTGCCAGCAGGCACGGAGGGTTCAATGAGCAGTTCTTC
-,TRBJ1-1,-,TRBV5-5,CASSFQGPDTEAFF,TGTGCCAGCAGCTTTCAGGGGCCGGACACTGAAGCTTTCTTT
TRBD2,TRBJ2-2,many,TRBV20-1,CSARDFASGGNTGELFF,TGCAGTGCTAGAGATTTCGCTAGCGGGGGTAACACCGGGGAGCTGTTTTTT
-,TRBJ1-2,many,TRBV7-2,CASSALGSVQGPNYGYTF,TGTGCCAGCAGTGCCCTGGGGTCGGTGCAGGGCCCTAACTATGGCTACACCTTC
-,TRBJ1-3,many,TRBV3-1,CASSSHDRSGNTIYF,TGTGCCAGCAGCTCCCACGACAGGTCAGGAAACACCATATATTTT
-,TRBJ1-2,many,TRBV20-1,CSARTHRDPGYTF,TGCAGTGCCCGAACCCACAGGGATCCTGGCTACACCTTC
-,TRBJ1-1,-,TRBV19,CASSIDRTETFF,TGTGCCAGTAGTATCGACCGCACTGAAACTTTCTTT
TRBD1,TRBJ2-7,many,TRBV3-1,CASSSRPGQGDNYEQYF,TGTGCCAGCAGCTCGAGACCGGGACAGGGCGACAACTACGAGCAGTACTTC
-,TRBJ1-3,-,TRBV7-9,CASSLVGGPGNTIYF,TGTGCCAGCAGCTTAGTCGGGGGGCCTGGAAACACCATATATTTT
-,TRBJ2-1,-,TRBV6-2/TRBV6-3,CASSETRGGEQFF,TGTGCCAGCAGTGAGACCCGGGGCGGGGAGCAGTTCTTC
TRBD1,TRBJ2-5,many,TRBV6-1,CASRPGGPQETQYF,TGTGCCAGCAGACCAGGGGGTCCCCAAGAGACCCAGTACTTC
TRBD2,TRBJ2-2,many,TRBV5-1,CASSLSGGPTGELFF,TGCGCCAGCAGCTTAAGCGGGGGACCCACCGGGGAGCTGTTTTTT
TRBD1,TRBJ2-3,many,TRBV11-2,CASSFSGTGQDTQYF,TGTGCCAGCAGCTTCTCCGGGACAGGGCAAGATACGCAGTATTTT
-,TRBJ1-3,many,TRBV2,CASSALRVRDGNTIYF,TGTGCCAGCAGCGCCCTTAGGGTAAGGGATGGAAACACCATATATTTT
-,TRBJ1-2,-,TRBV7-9,CASSPESGVWGYGYTF,TGTGCCAGCAGCCCCGAGTCAGGGGTGTGGGGCTATGGCTACACCTTC